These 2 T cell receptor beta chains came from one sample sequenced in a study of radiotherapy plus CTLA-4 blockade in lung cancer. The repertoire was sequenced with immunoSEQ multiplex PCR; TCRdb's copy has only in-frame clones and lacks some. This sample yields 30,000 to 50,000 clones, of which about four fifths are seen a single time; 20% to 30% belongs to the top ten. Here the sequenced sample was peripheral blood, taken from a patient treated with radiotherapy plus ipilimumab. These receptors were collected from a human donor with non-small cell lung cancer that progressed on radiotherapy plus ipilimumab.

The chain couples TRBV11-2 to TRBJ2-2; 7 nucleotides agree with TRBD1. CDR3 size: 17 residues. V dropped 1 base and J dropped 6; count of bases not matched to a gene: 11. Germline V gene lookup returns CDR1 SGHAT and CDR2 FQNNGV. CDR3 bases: TGTGCCAGCAGCTTAGTGAGGGGGCGAGTTAGACCCGGGGAGCTGTTTTTT. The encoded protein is CASSLVRGRVRPGELFF.

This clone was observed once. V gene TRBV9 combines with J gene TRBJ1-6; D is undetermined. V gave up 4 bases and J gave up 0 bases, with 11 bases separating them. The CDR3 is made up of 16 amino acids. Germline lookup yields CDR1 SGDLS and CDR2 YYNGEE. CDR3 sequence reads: CASSPREGSYNSPLHF. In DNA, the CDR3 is TGTGCCAGCAGCCCCCGGGAAGGCTCCTATAATTCACCCCTCCACTTT.